Included here is one TCR beta chain sequence, with context. The antigen is undetermined. This sample was taken from a study of a mutant IDH1 vaccine in newly diagnosed glioma. Overall study context: Patients were started on vaccination 4-6 weeks after radiotherapy alone, or with temozolomide cycles. The sex distribution of treated patients was around 60% male and roughly 38% female, with a mean age of roughly 40 years. Radiotherapy, temozolomide, or both had been given previously, and both were given to most.

Broader study findings: Patients showed vaccine-induced immune responses at a rate of roughly 94%.

Germline CDR1 GTSNPN, CDR2 SVGIG (reference sequence). The CDR3 runs to 14 residues. The J segment lost 7 bases and the V segment lost 2 bases, leaving 7 bases of the junction unmatched. The time point here: week 23, last vaccination. Doses consisted of 300 ug of mutant IDH1 20-mer peptide each, paired with topical imiquimod. The data were produced by immunoSEQ multiplex PCR, yet TCRdb's version contains in-frame clones alone and is incomplete. This sample carries roughly 74,000 clones, roughly 85% of them seen once, and the ten largest clones take 2% to 2.5%. Sequences were derived from PBMCs, sampled from a glioma patient whose treatment included an IDH1 peptide vaccine. This clonotype was obtained from a man younger than 45 with glioma. Some clones in this sample may be carry-over from other donors' samples. The chain has TRBV30 and TRBJ2-7; 11 bases line up with TRBD1. The CDR3 DNA reads as TGTGCCTGGAGTACCGGGACAGGGGGGACGGAGCAGTACTTC. This encodes CAWSTGTGGTEQYF.